Sequencing of this TCR beta chain was carried out in a study of cytomegalovirus exposure and HLA in healthy donors. Notes on the study in general: CMV serostatus was the sole immune exposure data available.

A remark on this clone: Its antigen is as yet unknown.

Though probably carrying unrecorded immune exposures, donors were nominally healthy at sampling. CDR1 is MGHRA, CDR2 YSYEKL, per germline. This CDR3 is 14 amino acids long. The V end was cut by 0 bases, the J end by 1 base, with 6 bases between. PCR was performed using 60 Vbeta and 13 Jbeta primers. Sequencing used immunoSEQ multiplex PCR; TCRdb keeps in-frame clones, though not all of them. In the table there are about 99,000 clones, about 80% of which are singletons. The clonotype originates from a male donor in good health and CMV-seropositive. The chain combines TRBV4-1 with TRBJ1-2; no reliable D call. Sequences were obtained from PBMCs. The CDR3 DNA reads as TGCGCCAGCAGCCAAGACACTCTTAACTATGGCTACACCTTC. Translation: CASSQDTLNYGYTF.